This T cell receptor (beta chain) was obtained from a study of blood T cell repertoires in COVID-19 (TCRdb year 2020). Notes on the research overall: Collaborator samples came from the United States, Italy and Spain and covered acute and convalescent phases of COVID-19. The prospective study material was composed of cDNA or gDNA derived from T cells, B-cell-depleted T cells, or PBMCs. The dataset comprised deeply sampled blood TCRbeta repertoires from subjects exposed to, actively infected with, or recovered from COVID-19. The repertoires were released in a freely available public database intended as a resource for research on the immune response to SARS-CoV-2. The samples were drawn from two sources: the first 160 participants of the ongoing ImmuneRACE study, and about 1,300 subjects contributed by 6 global collaborators. A de-identified subject ID, COVID-19 status, age in years and sex were almost always included in the sample metadata. HLA class I and class II types, where available, came from metadata supplied by the sample provider rather than from assay-based typing. What the research found in general, with its limitations: How much clinical and demographic metadata was included differed by source and by participant, and the metadata was provided uncurated.

This clone came up a few times. Its binding antigen is unknown. Nothing much larger sits one base from this clone, and base qualities are not available. The CDR3 starts with the cysteine, ends with the phenylalanine, and has 21 residues. Of all the DNA, just the CDR3 is kept, 63 bases in frame from base 1. V is cut back by 2 bases and J by 7 bases, with 20 bases in the junction unmatched. For CDR1 and CDR2, the germline V gene lists LGHNA and YSLEER. One collaborating source in Seattle enrolled patients while the patients were actively infected and followed the patients over time throughout the course of disease. The collaborating institutions used their own protocols to collect whole blood in K2EDTA tubes. Collaborator samples were shipped for TCRbeta analysis as frozen whole blood, isolated PBMCs, or DNA extracted from either sample type. TCRbeta CDR3 regions were amplified from genomic DNA using the immunoSEQ Assay, a bias-controlled multiplex PCR. Per the original workflow: Nucleated cell counts per sample were estimated from amplification of reference gene primers within the assay. To quantify the absolute abundance of each unique TCRbeta CDR3 rearrangement, sequence reads were collapsed and filtered. For each sample, productive Simpson clonality was calculated as the square root of Simpson's diversity index over productive rearrangements. The table was pulled from immuneACCESS by TCRdb, which kept in-frame rearrangements only. Such tables lose some clones; where checked, under half of the loss comes from unresolved V genes, and the rest has no known cause. V and J calls and clone size are those listed in that table; D and trimming were worked out from the DNA. This sample gives just over 350,000 clones in total; about 88% of them show up just once. In total, the top ten clones hold roughly 7.2% of the sample.

The sequence derives from a woman in her sixties with COVID-19, enrolled during active disease. The sequence links TRBV4-3 to TRBJ1-6; the junction holds 10 bases that match TRBD1. The sample was peripheral blood. Here the CDR3 is given as CASSQFLPGTGVTSRNSPLHF. The DNA reads as follows: TGCGCCAGCAGCCAATTTCTCCCCGGGACAGGGGTGACCTCTAGAAATTCACCCCTCCACTTT.